This T cell receptor beta chain was sequenced for a study of chemoradiotherapy in HPV16-positive cancers. Study-level background: Candidate HPV-specific clones and shared TCR motifs came from a couple of HPV16-positive patients. General study results and limits: Non-HPV-specific T cells did not expand in tumors during treatment, whereas candidate HPV-specific clones and E7-related motifs did.

Repeated repertoire sampling spanned the course of chemoradiotherapy. V shed 0 bases and J shed 4 bases, with 10 bases lying between them. Germline V gene data show CDR1 as SGDLS and CDR2 as YYNGEE. This CDR3 spans 14 amino acids. This clone came up a few times. Its antigen is as yet unknown. Only in-frame clones appear in the TCRdb table, and some are missing; sequencing was by immunoSEQ multiplex PCR. Of just over 7,500 clones in the sample, about 79% are singletons; the top ten hold about 3%. This TCR derives from a human donor with HPV-associated anogenital cancer. The input for sequencing was blood, taken from a patient who underwent chemoradiotherapy. The rearrangement uses TRBV9 and TRBJ1-1; maybe TRBD1 (5 bases). This CDR3 reads CASSVEGKSTEAFF. CDR3 coding DNA: TGTGCCAGCAGCGTAGAGGGGAAGAGCACTGAAGCTTTCTTT.